A single sample is the source of the 3 T cell receptor beta chains below, sequenced in a study of control samples from healthy donors and cancer patients. Method: immunoSEQ multiplex PCR; TCRdb's copy keeps in-frame clones and lacks some. This table holds approximately 190,000 clones. Sample: blood. These receptors all stem from a woman in her 30s in good health.

The rearrangement links TRBV5-6 to TRBJ1-1; D gene ambiguous. In germline, CDR1 is SGHDT, CDR2 YYEEEE. Trimming removed 6 bases at V and 1 base at J, with 13 bases between. The CDR3 is 14 residues long. The CDR3 DNA sequence: TGTGCCAGCATCCTTGGTTCAGGGAACACTGAAGCTTTCTTT. Its translation is CASILGSGNTEAFF.

The rearrangement uses TRBV3-1 (or the pseudogene TRBV3-2) and TRBJ2-1, with D possibly being TRBD1 (6 bases). V was clipped by 1 base and J by 3 bases, with 10 bases between them. Germline CDR1 and CDR2: LGHDT and YNNKEL (reference sequence). The CDR3 contains 15 residues. This CDR3 is CASSQAPRGYNEQFF. The CDR3 DNA sequence: TGTGCCAGCAGCCAAGCTCCCAGGGGCTACAATGAGCAGTTCTTC.

This chain links TRBV28 with TRBJ1-6, with 9 bases fitting TRBD1. The CDR3 loop spans 14 amino acids. The V gene's germline CDR1 is MDHEN and CDR2 SYDVKM. Losses at the gene ends were 6 bases for V and 10 bases for J; bases not matched to a gene: 7. The CDR3 DNA reads TGTGCCAGCAGAAGGGGACAGGGAGGCTCACCCCTCCACTTT. Translating it yields CASRRGQGGSPLHF.